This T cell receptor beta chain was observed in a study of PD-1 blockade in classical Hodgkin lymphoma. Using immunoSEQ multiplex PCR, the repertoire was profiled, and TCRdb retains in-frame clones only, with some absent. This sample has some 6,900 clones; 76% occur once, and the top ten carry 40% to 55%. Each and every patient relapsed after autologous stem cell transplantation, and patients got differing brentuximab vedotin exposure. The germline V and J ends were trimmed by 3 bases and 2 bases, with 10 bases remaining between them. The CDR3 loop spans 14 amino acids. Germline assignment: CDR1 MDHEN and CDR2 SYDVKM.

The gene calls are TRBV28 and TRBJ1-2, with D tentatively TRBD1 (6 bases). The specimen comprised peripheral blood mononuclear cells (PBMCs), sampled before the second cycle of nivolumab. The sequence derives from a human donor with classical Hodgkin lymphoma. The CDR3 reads CASSFWDINYGYTF. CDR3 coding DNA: TGTGCCAGCAGTTTTTGGGACATCAACTATGGCTACACCTTC.